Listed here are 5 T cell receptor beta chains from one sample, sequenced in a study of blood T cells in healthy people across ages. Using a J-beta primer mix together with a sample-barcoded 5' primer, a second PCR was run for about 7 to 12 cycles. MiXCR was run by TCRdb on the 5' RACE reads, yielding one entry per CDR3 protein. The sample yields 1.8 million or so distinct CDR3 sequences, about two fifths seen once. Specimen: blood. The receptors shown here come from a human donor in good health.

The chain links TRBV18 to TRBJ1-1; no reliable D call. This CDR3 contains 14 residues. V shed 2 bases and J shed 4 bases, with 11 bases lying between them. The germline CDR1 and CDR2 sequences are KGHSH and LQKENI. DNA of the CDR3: TGTGCCAGCTCACCAGGGCTCTCAGGCACTGAAGCTTTCTTT. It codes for CASSPGLSGTEAFF.

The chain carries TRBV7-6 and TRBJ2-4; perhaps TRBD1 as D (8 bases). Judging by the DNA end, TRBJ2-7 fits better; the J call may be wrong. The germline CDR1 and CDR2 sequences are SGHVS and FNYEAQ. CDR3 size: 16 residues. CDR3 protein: CASSLGGGQAAYEQYF. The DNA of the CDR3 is TGTGCCAGCAGCTTAGGGGGGGGACAGGCGGCGTACGAGCAGTACTTC.

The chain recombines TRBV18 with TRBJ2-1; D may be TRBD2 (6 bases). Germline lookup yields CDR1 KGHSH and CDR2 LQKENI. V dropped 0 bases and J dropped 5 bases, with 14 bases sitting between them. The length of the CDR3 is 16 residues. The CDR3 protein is CASSPPIRSGDNEQFF. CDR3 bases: TGTGCCAGCTCACCACCGATAAGGTCGGGGGACAATGAGCAGTTCTTC.

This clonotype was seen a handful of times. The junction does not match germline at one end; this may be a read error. CDR3 sequence reads: CASSQERRLAGGSQNIQYF. DNA for the CDR3: TGCGCCAGCAGCCAAGAGAGGAGACTAGCGGGGGGTAGCCAAAATATTCAGTACTTC. The chain joins TRBV4-1 to TRBJ2-4, with 13 nucleotides matching TRBD2. CDR3 length equals 19 residues. The germline CDR1 and CDR2 sequences are MGHRA and YSYEKL.

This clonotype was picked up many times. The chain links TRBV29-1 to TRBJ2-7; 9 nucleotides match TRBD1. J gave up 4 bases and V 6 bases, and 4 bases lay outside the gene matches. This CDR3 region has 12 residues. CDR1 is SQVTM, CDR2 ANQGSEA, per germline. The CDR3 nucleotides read TGCAGCGTCCAGGGGACAGGGTACGAGCAGTACTTC. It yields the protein CSVQGTGYEQYF.